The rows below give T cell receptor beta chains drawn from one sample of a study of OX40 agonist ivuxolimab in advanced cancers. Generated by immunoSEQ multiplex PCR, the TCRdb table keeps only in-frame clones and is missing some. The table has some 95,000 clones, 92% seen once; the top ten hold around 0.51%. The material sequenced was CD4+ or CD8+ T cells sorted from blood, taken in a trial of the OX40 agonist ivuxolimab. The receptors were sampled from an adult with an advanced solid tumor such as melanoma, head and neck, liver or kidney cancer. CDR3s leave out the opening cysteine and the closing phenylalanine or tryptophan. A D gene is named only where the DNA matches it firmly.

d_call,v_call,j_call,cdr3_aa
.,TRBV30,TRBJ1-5,AWSVGGSNQPQH
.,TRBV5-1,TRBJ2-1,ASSLGQYNEQF
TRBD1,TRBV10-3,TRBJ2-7,AISPGQNVYEQY
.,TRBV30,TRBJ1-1,AWSVMTTGTEAF
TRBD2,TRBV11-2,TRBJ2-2,ASSLGWAAGEGGELF
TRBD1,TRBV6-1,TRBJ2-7,ASSVGRGYEQY
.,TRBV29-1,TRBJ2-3,SFRRGADTQY
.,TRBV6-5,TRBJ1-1,ASSRQVSTEAF
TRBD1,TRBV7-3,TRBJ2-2,ASSATGTGSGELF
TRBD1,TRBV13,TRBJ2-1,ASSRRTGIYNEQF
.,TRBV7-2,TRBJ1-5,ASSLDTNQPQH
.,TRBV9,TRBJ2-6,ASSVAGGLGTGANVLT
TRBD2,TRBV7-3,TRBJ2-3,ASSSGLRADTQY
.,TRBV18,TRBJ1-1,ASSDNKNTEAF
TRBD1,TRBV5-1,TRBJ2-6,ASSVSQGTSGANVLT
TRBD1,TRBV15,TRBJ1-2,ATGRTGNYGYT
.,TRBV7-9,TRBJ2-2,ASTRTGGDTGELF
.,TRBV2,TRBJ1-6,ASSVSDTYNSPLH
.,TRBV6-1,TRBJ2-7,ASSPSYGSLYEQY
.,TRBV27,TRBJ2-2,ASSLRTDTGELF
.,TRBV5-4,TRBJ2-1,ASSPTGVNYNGQF
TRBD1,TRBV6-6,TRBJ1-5,ASQAGQSQPQH